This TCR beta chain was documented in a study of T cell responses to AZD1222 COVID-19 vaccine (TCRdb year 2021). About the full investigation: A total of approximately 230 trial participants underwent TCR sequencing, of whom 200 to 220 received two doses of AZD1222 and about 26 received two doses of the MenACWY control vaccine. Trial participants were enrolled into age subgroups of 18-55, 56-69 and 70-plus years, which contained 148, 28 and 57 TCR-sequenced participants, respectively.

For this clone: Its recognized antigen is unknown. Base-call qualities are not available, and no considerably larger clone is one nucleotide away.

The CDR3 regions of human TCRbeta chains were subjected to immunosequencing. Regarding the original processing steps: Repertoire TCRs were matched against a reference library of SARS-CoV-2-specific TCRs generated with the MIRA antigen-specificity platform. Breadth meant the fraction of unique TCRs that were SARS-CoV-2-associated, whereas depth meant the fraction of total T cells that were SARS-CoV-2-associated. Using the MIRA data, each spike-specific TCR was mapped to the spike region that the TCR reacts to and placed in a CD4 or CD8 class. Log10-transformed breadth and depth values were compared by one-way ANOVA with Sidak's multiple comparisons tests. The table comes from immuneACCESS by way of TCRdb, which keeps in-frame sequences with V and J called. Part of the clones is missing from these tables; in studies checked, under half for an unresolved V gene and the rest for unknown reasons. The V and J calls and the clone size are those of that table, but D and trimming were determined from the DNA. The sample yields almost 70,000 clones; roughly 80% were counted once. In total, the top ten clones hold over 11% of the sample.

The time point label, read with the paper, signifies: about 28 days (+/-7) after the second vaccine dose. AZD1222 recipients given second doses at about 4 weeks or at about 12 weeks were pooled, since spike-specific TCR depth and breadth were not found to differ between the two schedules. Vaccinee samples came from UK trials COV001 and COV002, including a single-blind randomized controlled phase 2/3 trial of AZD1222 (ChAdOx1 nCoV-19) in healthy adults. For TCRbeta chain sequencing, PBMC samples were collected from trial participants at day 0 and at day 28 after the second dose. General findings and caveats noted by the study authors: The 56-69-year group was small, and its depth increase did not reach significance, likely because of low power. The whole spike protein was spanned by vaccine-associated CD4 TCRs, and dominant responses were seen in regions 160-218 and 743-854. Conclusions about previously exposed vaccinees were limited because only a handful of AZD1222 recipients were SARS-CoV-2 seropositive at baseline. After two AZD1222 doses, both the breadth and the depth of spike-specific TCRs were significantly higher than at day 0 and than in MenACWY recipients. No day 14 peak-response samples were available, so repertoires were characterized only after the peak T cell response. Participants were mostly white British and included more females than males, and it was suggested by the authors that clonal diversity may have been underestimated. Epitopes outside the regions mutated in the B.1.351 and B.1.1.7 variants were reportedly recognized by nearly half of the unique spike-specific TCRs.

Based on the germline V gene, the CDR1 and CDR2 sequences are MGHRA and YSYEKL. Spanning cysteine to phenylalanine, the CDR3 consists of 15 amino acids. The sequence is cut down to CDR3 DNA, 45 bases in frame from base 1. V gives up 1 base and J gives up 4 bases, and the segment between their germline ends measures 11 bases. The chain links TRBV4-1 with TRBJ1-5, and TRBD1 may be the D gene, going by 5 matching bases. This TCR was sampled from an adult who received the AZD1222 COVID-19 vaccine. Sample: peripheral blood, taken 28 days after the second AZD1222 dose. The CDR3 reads CASSQGGTFNQPQHF. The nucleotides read TGCGCCAGCAGCCAAGGAGGGACGTTTAATCAGCCCCAGCATTTT.